This TCR beta chain was found in a study of T cell responses to AZD1222 COVID-19 vaccine. With 0 bases removed from V and 0 bases from J, the gap between germline ends came to 23 bases. Germline values: CDR1 SGHDN, CDR2 FVKESK. The CDR3 loop spans 20 amino acids. Findings and limits, study-wide: Nearly half of the spike-specific TCRs reportedly recognize variant regions that carry no mutations. Baseline seropositivity characterized only 5 or 6 AZD1222 recipients. Spike-specific TCR breadth rose after two AZD1222 doses, and depth rose as well.

To note about this clone: The antigen is not known.

Using immunoSEQ multiplex PCR, the repertoire was profiled, and TCRdb retains in-frame clones only, with some absent. The table includes 160,000 or so clones, approximately 94% detected once. The chain links TRBV14 to TRBJ2-5; no firm D call. Sequenced material: peripheral blood, taken 28 days after the second AZD1222 dose. The origin of this receptor is an adult who received the AZD1222 COVID-19 vaccine. CDR3 sequence (DNA): TGTGCCAGCAGCCAAGATAGCTTGGCCGTCTTTACGGGTTACCAAGAGACCCAGTACTTC. Translation: CASSQDSLAVFTGYQETQYF.